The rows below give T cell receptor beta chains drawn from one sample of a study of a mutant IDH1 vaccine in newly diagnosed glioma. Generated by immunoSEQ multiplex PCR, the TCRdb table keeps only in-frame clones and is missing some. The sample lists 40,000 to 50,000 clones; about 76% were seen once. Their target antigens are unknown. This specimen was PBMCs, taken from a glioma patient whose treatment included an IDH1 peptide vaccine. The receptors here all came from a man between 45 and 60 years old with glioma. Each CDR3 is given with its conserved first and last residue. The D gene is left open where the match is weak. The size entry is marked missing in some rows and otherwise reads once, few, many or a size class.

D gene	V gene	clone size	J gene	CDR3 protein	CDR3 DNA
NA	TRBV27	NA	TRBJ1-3	CASSLSHGRNTIYF	TGTGCCAGCAGTTTATCACACGGCAGAAACACCATATATTTT
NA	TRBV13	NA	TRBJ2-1	CASSFRQGNEQFF	TGTGCCAGCAGCTTCAGGCAGGGTAATGAGCAGTTCTTC
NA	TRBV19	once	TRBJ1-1	CASSSRVVNTEAFF	TGTGCCAGTAGTTCCAGGGTCGTGAACACTGAAGCTTTCTTT
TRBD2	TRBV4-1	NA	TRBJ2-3	CASSQQGSGGDADTQYF	TGCGCCAGCAGCCAACAAGGGAGCGGGGGGGACGCAGATACGCAGTATTTT
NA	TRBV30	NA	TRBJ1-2	CAWESLRSKSGYTF	TGTGCCTGGGAAAGTCTTAGATCGAAGAGCGGCTACACCTTC
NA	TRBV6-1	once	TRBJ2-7	CASRQGGGSYEQYF	TGTGCCAGCAGACAGGGAGGAGGGTCCTACGAGCAGTACTTC
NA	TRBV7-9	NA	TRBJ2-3	CASSYKDNTDTQYF	TGTGCCAGCAGCTACAAGGACAACACAGATACGCAGTATTTT
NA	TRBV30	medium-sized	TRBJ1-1	CAWSRGRGAEAFF	TGTGCCTGGAGCAGGGGTCGGGGGGCTGAAGCTTTCTTT
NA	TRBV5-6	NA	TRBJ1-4	CASPGSGWTNEKLFF	TGTGCCAGCCCAGGGTCAGGTTGGACTAATGAAAAACTGTTTTTT
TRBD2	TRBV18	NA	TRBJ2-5	CASSPPPGLAGGKYF	TGTGCCAGCTCACCACCTCCGGGACTAGCGGGCGGGAAGTACTTC
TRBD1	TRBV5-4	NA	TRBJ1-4	CASSPGQVGEKLFF	TGTGCCAGCAGTCCCGGACAGGTCGGAGAAAAACTGTTTTTT
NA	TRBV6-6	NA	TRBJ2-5	CASSAWGGAQETQYF	TGTGCCAGCAGCGCTTGGGGGGGGGCCCAAGAGACCCAGTACTTC
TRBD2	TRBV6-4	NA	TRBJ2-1	CASSGTGTSGVQFF	TGTGCCAGCAGTGGTACTGGGACTAGCGGGGTTCAGTTCTTC
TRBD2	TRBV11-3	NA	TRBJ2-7	CASSLAGGAEQYF	TGTGCCAGCAGCTTAGCGGGGGGAGCGGAGCAGTACTTC
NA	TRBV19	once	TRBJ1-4	CASSQMTGVNEKLFF	TGTGCCAGTAGCCAAATGACTGGGGTTAATGAAAAACTGTTTTTT
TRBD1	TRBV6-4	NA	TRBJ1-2	CASTGQGVGLGYGYTF	TGTGCCAGCACGGGACAGGGAGTCGGACTAGGCTATGGCTACACCTTC
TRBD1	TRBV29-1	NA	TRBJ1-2	CSVGGGRDRREEGYTF	TGCAGCGTTGGGGGGGGCCGGGACAGGAGAGAAGAAGGCTACACCTTC
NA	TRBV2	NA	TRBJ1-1	CASSEKGVEAFF	TGTGCCAGCAGTGAAAAGGGTGTTGAAGCTTTCTTT
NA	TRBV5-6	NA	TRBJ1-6	CASSLEQGNSPLHF	TGTGCCAGCAGCTTGGAACAGGGTAATTCACCCCTCCACTTT
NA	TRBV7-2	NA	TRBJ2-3	CASSAEAGPDTQYF	TGTGCCAGCAGCGCTGAGGCAGGTCCAGATACGCAGTATTTT
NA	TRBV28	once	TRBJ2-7	CASSYLERGKYF	TGTGCCAGCAGTTACCTCGAACGTGGGAAGTACTTC
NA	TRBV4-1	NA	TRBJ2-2	CASSQEGLGGPGELFF	TGCGCCAGCAGCCAAGAGGGCTTAGGAGGCCCCGGGGAGCTGTTTTTT
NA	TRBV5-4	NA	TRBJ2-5	CASSVGGPETQYF	TGTGCCAGCAGCGTCGGGGGACCGGAGACCCAGTACTTC
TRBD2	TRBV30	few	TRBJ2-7	CAWGNGFGGGEQYF	TGTGCCTGGGGCAATGGATTCGGCGGGGGCGAGCAGTACTTC